This TCR beta chain was recorded in a study of T-cell reconstitution after alpha-beta-depleted transplantation in children. Trimming took 5 bases from V and 8 from J; bases not matched to a gene: 14. CDR1 is MNHNY and CDR2 is SVGAGI in the germline V gene (reference sequence). The CDR3 sequence is 16 residues long. The authors prepared the TCRbeta library with unique molecular identifiers. TCRdb re-called the PCR reads through MiXCR, storing one row per CDR3 protein. The sample lists around 270,000 distinct CDR3 sequences, 6% to 10% seen once, with approximately 9.1% in the top ten. Regarding the study as a whole: A year post-transplant, T-cell counts and diversity derived mostly from newly produced T cells.

This clonotype was counted only a few times. No antigen is known for it. The V and J genes are TRBV6-6 and TRBJ2-1, with TRBD2 matching over 8 bases. The sequence derives from a female patient younger than 10 who had a stem cell transplant for Fanconi anemia, so the T cells may come from the graft donor. The sequencing here drew on peripheral blood, taken 360 days after TCRalphabeta/CD19-depleted stem cell transplant. The CDR3 loop reads CASSLRLGGAIDEQFF. The CDR3 nucleotides read TGTGCCAGCAGTCTGCGCCTCGGGGGGGCCATCGATGAGCAGTTCTTC.